The T cell receptor (beta chain) under discussion was sequenced for a study of read filtering for tumor transcriptome and immune sequencing (dated by TCRdb to 2018 to 2020). About the full investigation: Of the patients in the cohort, 16 to 20 were male and over 11 were female, and their mean age was 65.9 years, with a range of roughly 47 to 80. By revised international staging, roughly 8 patients were R-ISS I, about 17 were R-ISS II and 6 or 7 were R-ISS III. Whole-transcriptome libraries were prepared with the TruSeq RNA Access Library Prep Kit after DNase treatment. Per sample, about 4.05 to 10.27 million TCR-region mapped reads were obtained with IR-seq, compared with only roughly 85 to 1273 with RNA-seq. TCR repertoires obtained by targeted immune repertoire sequencing and by bulk whole-transcriptome sequencing performed on the same bone marrow samples were compared. One of the main goals was to work out a read-filtering strategy for immune repertoire data, in particular whether clonotypes backed by only a single read should be removed. Summary of the overall study and its limitations: The sorted CD138-negative fraction was composed of a mixed bone marrow immune population rather than of purified T cells. Removing single-read clonotypes increased the correlation between IR-seq and RNA-seq shared clonotype proportions. In IR-seq, around four fifths of clonotypes but approximately 3.7% of total reads were represented by single-read clonotypes, whereas in RNA-seq, about 69% of clonotypes and almost 45% of reads were represented by single-read clonotypes. Compared with RNA-seq, IR-seq captured clonotypes at much higher depth and more reliably, and a smaller IR-seq throughput was enough to identify most shared clonotypes.

Via the germline V gene, CDR1 is SGHRS and CDR2 YFSETQ. The germline ends are 12 bases apart after V is trimmed by 0 bases and J by 5 bases. Reading from cysteine to phenylalanine, the CDR3 counts 14 amino acids. The kept DNA is CDR3 alone, 42 bases in frame from the first base. Each patient had bone marrow sampled at the time of active disease. Ficoll-Hypaque density gradient centrifugation was used to isolate the bone marrow mononuclear cells. CD138-negative cells were obtained by negative selection after labeling with CD138 magnetic microbeads on a MACS separator, removing myeloma plasma cells. Flow cytometry on an Attune NxT with CD138 antibodies was used to check the purity of the isolated cells. Total RNA was extracted with TRIzol reagent and quantified with a NanoDrop spectrophotometer. Paired RNA-seq and IR-seq were performed on the CD138-negative bone marrow sample of each patient. Compared with the rest of its sample, this clonotype is medium-sized (0.01 to 0.1%). Its antigen target is currently unknown. No quality values exist for individual bases; no much larger clone is one base distant.

The Immunoverse kit was used to build TCR libraries from around 420 ng RNA, with molecular barcoded adaptors covering alpha/delta and beta/gamma chains. TCR library preparation was performed with the same RNA that was used for transcriptome sequencing. Sequencing of TCR libraries was carried out on an Illumina HiSeq 4000 with 2 x 150 cycles. In the authors' own workflow: With MiXCR, TCR reads were aligned to human V, D, J and C references and assembled into CDR3 clonotypes, with quality filtering and error correction included. Clonotype counts and gene usage diversity were analyzed with the tcR package in R. For inspection of raw mapping reads, RNA-seq reads were mapped by STAR aligner version 2.5.3a onto GRCh37 of the human genome. To test how sequencing depth affects detected clonotypes, IR-seq fastq files were randomly downsampled with Seqtk 1.3. The raw public reads went through TCRdb reprocessing: fastp at Q25, MiXCR clone calling, in-frame beta chains kept. Every distinct CDR3 protein forms one entry, paired with its most common genes and DNA. The V and J calls were not made by the authors but by TCRdb's processing. Across this sample there are around 5,200 distinct CDR3 sequences, with about 20% seen only once. The biggest ten clones account for more than 15% of the sample.

The sequence was obtained from a donor at least 40 years old with multiple myeloma. The sequence joins TRBV5-1 to TRBJ2-7; a tentative D call is TRBD2 (6 bases match). Sequencing was carried out using a population of CD138-negative cells sorted from bone marrow. The cell subset or site tag for this specimen amounts to: bone marrow mononuclear cells depleted of CD138+ plasma/myeloma cells by negative magnetic selection. Here is the DNA: TGCGCCAGCAGCTTGGCCGCGGGAATGGACGAGCAGTACTTC. This gives the protein CASSLAAGMDEQYF.